This T cell receptor (beta chain) was obtained from a study of regulatory T cells in long-lasting Graves disease. Findings and limits, study-wide: TCR diversity was lower in persistent Graves' patients (versus newly diagnosed ones).

Building of the TCR beta libraries involved iRepertoire HTBI primers and Arm-PCR of CDR3 regions. Via MiXCR, TCRdb re-called the multiplex PCR reads, giving one row per CDR3 protein. The sample lists hundreds of thousands of distinct CDR3 sequences, 15% to 20% occurring once. This clonotype has a count of ten or more. Its antigen is undetermined. This CDR3 comprises 13 residues. The germline gives CDR1 LGHNT, CDR2 FRNRAP. The time point: newly diagnosed GD, antithyroid drugs for less than 3 months. PBMC RNA served as the TCR library source. These data are also associated with another study on T cells in Graves' hyperthyroidism and ophthalmopathy. This second study says: A first-round RT-PCR of the TCR CDR3 used the HTBI primer set.

This TCR was recovered from a woman aged 30 to 39 with Graves disease. The chain employs TRBV12-5 and TRBJ2-2; possible D gene TRBD1, 5 bases. Material: peripheral blood mononuclear cells (PBMCs), obtained at new diagnosis, from a patient treated with antithyroid drugs. In DNA, the CDR3 is TGTGCCAGCGCGACAGCGAACACCGGGGAGCTGTTTTTT. Translating gives CASATANTGELFF.